The 20 T cell receptor beta chains listed next were all sequenced from one sample in a study of T cells in Graves' hyperthyroidism and ophthalmopathy. Amplified TCR beta CDR3 regions derived from RNA transcripts. HTBI primers were employed in a first-round RT-PCR of the TCR CDR3. MiXCR, run by TCRdb on the multiplex PCR reads, gives a single entry per CDR3 protein. The repertoire holds about 360,000 distinct CDR3 sequences, with roughly 13% as singletons. Sequencing was done on a sample of blood. The receptors originated from a woman aged 18-29 years with Graves' hyperthyroidism.

The gene calls are TRBV27 and TRBJ1-5; no clear D gene. Germline loops: CDR1 MNHEY, CDR2 SMNVEV (reference sequence). There are 16 residues in the CDR3. Trimming removed 7 bases from V and 0 bases from J, with 16 bases in between. CDR3: CASTQSGYYSNQPQHF. The CDR3 nucleotides are TGTGCCAGCACTCAGTCCGGGTACTATAGCAATCAGCCCCAGCATTTT.

The chain couples TRBV2 to TRBJ1-2; unclear D gene. Germline CDR1 and CDR2: SNHLY and FYNNEI. The germline V and J ends were trimmed by 7 bases and 5 bases, with 5 bases remaining between them. The CDR3 is 10 residues long. The CDR3 nucleotides are TGTGCCAGCAACATTTATGGCTACACCTTC. Translation: CASNIYGYTF.

This clonotype has at least ten counts. The V call is TRBV12-3 or TRBV12-4, the J call TRBJ2-6; the match to TRBD2 covers 12 bases. The CDR3 runs 17 residues. With V trimmed by 3 bases and J by 3 bases, 3 bases remained unmatched. The CDR3 protein is CASSLTSGSGGANVLTF. Here the CDR3 DNA reads TGTGCCAGCAGTTTGACTAGCGGGAGTGGTGGGGCCAACGTCCTGACTTTC.

This clonotype was counted at least ten times. The chain has TRBV6-2 or TRBV6-3 and TRBJ2-7; D call uncertain. This CDR3 spans 11 amino acids. Trimming left V 3 bases short and J 6 bases short, with 6 bases between. CDR1 is MNHEY and CDR2 is SVGEGT in the germline V gene. The CDR3 DNA reads TGTGCCAGCAGTTATGTGGCCGAGCAGTACTTC. It yields the protein CASSYVAEQYF.

This clonotype was recorded at least ten times. V gene TRBV5-6 combines with J gene TRBJ1-1; 10 positions agree with TRBD1. The germline CDR1 and CDR2 sequences are SGHDT and YYEEEE. CDR3 size: 16 residues. The V and J ends lost 1 base and 7 bases, in that order; junction bases with no gene match: 10. The CDR3 reads CASSLNPGQGPHEAFF. The CDR3 nucleotides read TGTGCCAGCAGCTTGAATCCGGGACAGGGGCCTCATGAAGCTTTCTTT.

This clonotype appeared many times. The V gene is TRBV12-3 or TRBV12-4, the J gene TRBJ1-1, with unresolved D. With 3 bases removed from V and 11 bases from J, the gap between germline ends came to 16 bases. The CDR3 consists of 13 residues. This CDR3 reads CASSFTYTRIAFF. The CDR3 DNA reads as TGTGCCAGCAGTTTTACATATACCCGAATTGCTTTCTTT.

This chain connects TRBV6-9 to TRBJ2-1; D is perhaps TRBD1 (6 bases). Germline CDR1 reads MNHGY; CDR2 reads SVAAGI. V lost 3 bases and J 9 bases, leaving 12 bases between the germline ends. CDR3 length: 13 amino acids. CDR3 sequence: CASSYAKGGEQFF. In nucleotides, the CDR3 is TGTGCCAGCAGTTACGCTAAAGGGGGTGAGCAGTTCTTC.

This clonotype was seen a handful of times. The genes are TRBV4-3 and TRBJ2-3, with TRBD2 matching 7 bases. Germline CDR1 reads LGHNA; CDR2 reads YSLEER. V shed 4 bases and J 4 bases; nucleotides not matched to a gene: 8. The CDR3 runs 15 residues. The chain's CDR3 is CASSLQRGSSDTQYF. The CDR3 nucleotides read TGCGCCAGCAGCCTACAGCGGGGAAGTTCAGATACGCAGTATTTT.

Worth noting for this clonotype: The junction and the germline gene differ at one end; a read error may be behind it. The chain has TRBV6-2 or TRBV6-3 and TRBJ2-7; 7 bases match TRBD1. Germline V gene sequence: CDR1 MNHEY, CDR2 SVGEGT. The CDR3 loop spans 15 amino acids. The CDR3 DNA is TGTGCCAGCAGTTACTTGGGACAGTACGGCTACGAGCAGCACTTC. Amino acid sequence: CASSYLGQYGYEQHF.

At least ten counts were recorded for this clonotype. The chain uses TRBV28 and TRBJ1-2; weak D call: TRBD1 (5 bases). The V end lost 3 bases, the J end lost 4 bases, and 12 bases lay between the germline ends. The CDR3 spans 14 residues. The germline CDR1 and CDR2 sequences are MDHEN and SYDVKM. Written as DNA, the CDR3 is TGTGCCAGCAGTTTCCGCGGGGGGGGCTATGGCTACACCTTC. Encoded protein: CASSFRGGGYGYTF.

This clonotype was recorded at least ten times. V usage is TRBV3-1 and J usage is TRBJ1-4; D remains unclear. V was shortened by 0 bases and J by 0 bases, with 11 bases between the two germline ends. The germline V gene has CDR1 LGHDT and CDR2 YNNKEL (reference sequence). The CDR3 totals 17 residues. In nucleotides, the CDR3 is TGTGCCAGCAGCCAAGATCGCGGCACCGCAACTAATGAAAAACTGTTTTTT. It is translated as CASSQDRGTATNEKLFF.

At least ten counts were recorded for this clonotype. J is TRBJ2-7 and V is TRBV3-1; 9 bases match TRBD2. Germline V gene sequence: CDR1 LGHDT, CDR2 YNNKEL (reference sequence). This CDR3 is 15 amino acids long. V was pared by 4 bases and J by 5 bases, with 9 bases of the junction left unmatched. The chain's CDR3 is CASSPGVAGVHEQYF. The CDR3 bases are TGTGCCAGCAGCCCGGGTGTAGCGGGGGTCCACGAGCAGTACTTC.

This clonotype has at least ten counts. The chain has TRBV20-1 and TRBJ2-7; 8 nucleotides agree with TRBD1. The germline V gene encodes CDR1 DFQATT and CDR2 SNEGSKA (reference sequence). V shed 6 bases, J shed 2 bases, and the junction held 12 bases outside the gene matches. The CDR3 runs 15 residues. For the CDR3, the DNA is TGCAGTGCCAGAAGTGGACAGGGATCTCCCTACGAGCAGTACTTC. This sequence encodes CSARSGQGSPYEQYF.

This clonotype occurred many times. The chain is built from TRBV7-8 and TRBJ2-5; 15 bases map to TRBD2. CDR3 length: 18 residues. In germline, CDR1 is SGHVS, CDR2 FQNEAQ. The V and J ends lost 4 bases and 5 bases, in that order; junction bases with no gene match: 11. CDR3 sequence: CASSSRTSGGVIGETQYF. The DNA of the CDR3 is TGTGCCAGCAGCTCGAGGACTAGCGGGGGGGTTATAGGGGAGACCCAGTACTTC.

This clonotype has a count of ten or more. CDR3: CASSYGLGGANEQFF. CDR3 coding DNA: TGTGCCAGCAGTTACGGTCTCGGGGGGGCCAATGAGCAGTTCTTC. V gene TRBV6-5 combines with J gene TRBJ2-1; 8 bases line up with TRBD2. This CDR3 contains 15 residues. V gave up 2 bases and J gave up 6 bases; unmatched junction bases: 6. Germline CDR1 reads MNHEY; CDR2 reads SVGAGI.

This clonotype was seen repeatedly, ten times or more. The chain couples TRBV2 to TRBJ2-7; the match to TRBD1 covers 9 bases. Germline loops: CDR1 SNHLY, CDR2 FYNNEI. CDR3 length: 13 residues. V lost 6 bases to trimming and J lost 3 bases; unmatched junction nucleotides: 3. CDR3 bases: TGTGCCAGCAGGGACAGGGGAAACTACGAGCAGTACTTC. It specifies CASRDRGNYEQYF.

The rearrangement uses TRBV7-2 and TRBJ1-5, with D unclear. The germline CDR1 and CDR2 sequences are SGHTA and FQGNSA. The CDR3 has 15 amino acids. With 5 bases removed from V and 6 bases from J, the gap between germline ends came to 17 bases. CDR3 bases: TGTGCCAGCAGCCATAGAGCGGGCTCGTCTCAGCCCCAGCATTTT. Its protein product is CASSHRAGSSQPQHF. Full variable domain (rest looked up from reference TRBV7-2 and TRBJ1-5): GAGVSQSPSNKVTEKGKDVELRCDPISGHTALYWYRQSLGQGLEFLIYFQGNSAPDKSGLPSDRFSAERTGGSVSTLTIQRTQQEDSAVYLCASSHRAGSSQPQHFGDGTRLSIL.

This sequence joins TRBV10-2 and TRBJ2-2; no clear D gene. V dropped 0 bases and J dropped 5 bases, with 1 base sitting between them. This CDR3 has 12 amino acids. Germline CDR1 reads WSHSY; CDR2 reads SAAADI. CDR3 in amino acids: CASSESTGELFF. The CDR3 DNA is TGCGCCAGCAGTGAGTCAACCGGGGAGCTGTTTTTT.

The sample holds many counts of this clonotype. This chain uses TRBV10-3 with TRBJ2-5, with TRBD2 matching over 9 bases. CDR1 and CDR2 from the germline V gene are ENHRY and SYGVKD. The CDR3 is 14 amino acids. The trim removed 8 bases at V and 5 bases at J, leaving 9 bases unmatched. The CDR3 loop is CAIGIAGVAETQYF. In DNA, the CDR3 is TGTGCCATCGGGATAGCGGGAGTGGCGGAGACCCAGTACTTC.

This clonotype appeared many times. J is TRBJ1-2 and V is TRBV6-1; 8 bases align to TRBD1. Trimming at V came to 6 bases and at J to 2 bases, leaving 8 bases not matched to a gene. The CDR3 has 15 amino acids. CDR1 MNHNS and CDR2 SASEGT come from the germline V gene. The CDR3 region has the DNA TGTGCCAGCAGGGTTACAGGGGGATACAACTATGGCTACACCTTC. This encodes CASRVTGGYNYGYTF.